The entry below describes one T cell receptor beta chain. This CDR3 is 16 amino acids long. This sample was taken from a study of blood T cell repertoires in COVID-19. Study information: The United States, Italy and Spain supplied acute and convalescent COVID-19 samples.

Generated by immunoSEQ multiplex PCR, the TCRdb table keeps only in-frame clones and is missing some. The table records a few hundred thousand clones, 70% to 90% of them present only once. The material sequenced was peripheral blood. This receptor was identified in a man at least 80 years old with acute or convalescent COVID-19. The chain couples TRBV21-1 to TRBJ1-1; the table's TRBD1 call for D was not verified on the DNA. TRBV21-1 is flagged as a pseudogene. The CDR3 DNA reads TGTGCCAGCAGCAAGGAGGGACAGCAAAAGAACACTGAAGCTTTCTTT. As protein: CASSKEGQQKNTEAFF.